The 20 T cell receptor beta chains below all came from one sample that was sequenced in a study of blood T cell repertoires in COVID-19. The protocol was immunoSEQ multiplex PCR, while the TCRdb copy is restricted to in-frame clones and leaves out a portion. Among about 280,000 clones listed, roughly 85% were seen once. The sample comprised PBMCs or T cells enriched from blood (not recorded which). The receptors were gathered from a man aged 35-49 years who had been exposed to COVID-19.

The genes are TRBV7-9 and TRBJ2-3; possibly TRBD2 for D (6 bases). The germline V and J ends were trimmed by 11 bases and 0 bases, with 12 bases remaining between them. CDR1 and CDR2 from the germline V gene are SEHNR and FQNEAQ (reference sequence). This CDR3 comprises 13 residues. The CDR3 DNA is TGTGCCCGCGGGGACTCAAGCACAGATACGCAGTATTTT. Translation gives CARGDSSTDTQYF.

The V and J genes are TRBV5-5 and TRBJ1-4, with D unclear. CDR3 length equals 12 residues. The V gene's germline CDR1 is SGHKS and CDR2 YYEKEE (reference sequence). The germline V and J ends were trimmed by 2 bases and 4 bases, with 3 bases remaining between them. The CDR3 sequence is CASSFLNEKLFF. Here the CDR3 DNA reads TGTGCCAGCAGCTTCCTTAATGAAAAACTGTTTTTT.

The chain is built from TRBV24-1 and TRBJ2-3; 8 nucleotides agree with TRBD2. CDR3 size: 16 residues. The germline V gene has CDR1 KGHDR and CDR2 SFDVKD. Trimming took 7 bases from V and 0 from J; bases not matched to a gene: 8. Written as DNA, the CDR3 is TGTGCCACCAGCCCGGGACTAGGTACGAGCACAGATACGCAGTATTTT. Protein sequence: CATSPGLGTSTDTQYF.

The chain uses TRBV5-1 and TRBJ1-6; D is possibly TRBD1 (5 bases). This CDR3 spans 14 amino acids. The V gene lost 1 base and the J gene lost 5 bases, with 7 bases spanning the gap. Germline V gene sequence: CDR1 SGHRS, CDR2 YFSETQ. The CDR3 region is CASSLTGDNSPLHF. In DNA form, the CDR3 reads TGCGCCAGCAGCTTGACAGGTGATAATTCACCCCTCCACTTT.

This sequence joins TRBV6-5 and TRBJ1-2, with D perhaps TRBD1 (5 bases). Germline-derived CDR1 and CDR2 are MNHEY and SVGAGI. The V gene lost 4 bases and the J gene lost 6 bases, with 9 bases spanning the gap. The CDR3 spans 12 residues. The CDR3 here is CASSSGSDGYTF. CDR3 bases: TGTGCCAGCAGTTCAGGGTCGGATGGCTACACCTTC.

The CDR3 nucleotides are TGTGCCAGTGGACAGGACGGGAGCTACAATGAGCAGTTCTTC. Translating gives CASGQDGSYNEQFF. The chain is built from TRBV19 and TRBJ2-1, with a possible D match to TRBD1 (7 bases). Per the germline V gene, CDR1 is LNHDA and CDR2 is SQIVND (reference sequence). This CDR3 has 14 residues. Trimming took 8 bases from V and 3 from J, leaving 14 bases between them.

The CDR3 sequence is CASSSPGRVDGNTIYF. The CDR3 nucleotides are TGTGCCAGTAGTTCCCCGGGCAGGGTGGATGGAAACACCATATATTTT. The chain uses TRBV19 and TRBJ1-3, with D maybe TRBD1 (5 bases). V was shortened by 5 bases and J by 3 bases, with 17 bases between the two germline ends. The germline gives CDR1 LNHDA, CDR2 SQIVND (reference sequence). This CDR3 has 16 residues.

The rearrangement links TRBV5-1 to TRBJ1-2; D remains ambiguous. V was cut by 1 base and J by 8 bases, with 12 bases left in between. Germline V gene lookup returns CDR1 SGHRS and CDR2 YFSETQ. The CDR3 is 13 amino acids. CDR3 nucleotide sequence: TGCGCCAGCAGCTTGTCGACAAGTTCAGGCTACACCTTC. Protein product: CASSLSTSSGYTF.

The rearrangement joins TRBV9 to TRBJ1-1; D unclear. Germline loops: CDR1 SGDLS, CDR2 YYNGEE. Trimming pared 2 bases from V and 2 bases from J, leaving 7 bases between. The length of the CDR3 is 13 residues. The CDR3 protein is CASSVNSNTEAFF. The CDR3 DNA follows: TGTGCCAGCAGCGTGAACAGCAACACTGAAGCTTTCTTT.

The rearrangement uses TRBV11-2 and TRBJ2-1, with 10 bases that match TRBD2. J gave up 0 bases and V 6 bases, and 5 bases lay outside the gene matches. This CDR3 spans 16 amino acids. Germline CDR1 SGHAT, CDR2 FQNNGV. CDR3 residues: CASRSLAGVSYNEQFF. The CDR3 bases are TGTGCCAGCAGATCCCTAGCGGGAGTCTCCTACAATGAGCAGTTCTTC.

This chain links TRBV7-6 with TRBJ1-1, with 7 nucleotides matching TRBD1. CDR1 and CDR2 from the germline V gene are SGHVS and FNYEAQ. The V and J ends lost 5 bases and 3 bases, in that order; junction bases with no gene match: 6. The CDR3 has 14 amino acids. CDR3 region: CASSPQGRDTEAFF. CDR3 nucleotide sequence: TGTGCCAGCAGCCCACAGGGGCGGGACACTGAAGCTTTCTTT.

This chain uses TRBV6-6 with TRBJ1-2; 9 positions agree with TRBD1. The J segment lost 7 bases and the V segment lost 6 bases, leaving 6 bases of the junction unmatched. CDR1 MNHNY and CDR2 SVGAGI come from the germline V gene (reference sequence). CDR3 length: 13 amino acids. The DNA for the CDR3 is TGTGCCAGCAGGGGGGGACAGGGAGGTGGCTACACCTTC. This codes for CASRGGQGGGYTF.

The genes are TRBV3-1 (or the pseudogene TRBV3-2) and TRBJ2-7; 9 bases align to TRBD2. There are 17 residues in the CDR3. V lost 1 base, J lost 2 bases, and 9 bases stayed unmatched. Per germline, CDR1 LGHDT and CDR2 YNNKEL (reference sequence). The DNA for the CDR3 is TGTGCCAGCAGCCAAGCCGGTTTGGGCGGGGGGGCCTACGAGCAGTACTTC. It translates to CASSQAGLGGGAYEQYF.

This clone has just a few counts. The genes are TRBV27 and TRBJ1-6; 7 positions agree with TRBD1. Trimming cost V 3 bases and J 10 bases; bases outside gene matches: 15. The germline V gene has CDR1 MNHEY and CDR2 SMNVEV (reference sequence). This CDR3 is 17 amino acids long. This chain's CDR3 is CASSLWEPGTGESPLHF. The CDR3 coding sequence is TGTGCCAGCAGTTTGTGGGAACCCGGTACAGGGGAATCACCCCTCCACTTT.

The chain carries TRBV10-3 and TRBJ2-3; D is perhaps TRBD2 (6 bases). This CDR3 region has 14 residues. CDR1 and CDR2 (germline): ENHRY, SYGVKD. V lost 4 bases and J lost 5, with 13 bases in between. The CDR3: CAISGTGERDTQYF. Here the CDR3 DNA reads TGTGCCATCAGTGGCACGGGAGAAAGAGATACGCAGTATTTT.

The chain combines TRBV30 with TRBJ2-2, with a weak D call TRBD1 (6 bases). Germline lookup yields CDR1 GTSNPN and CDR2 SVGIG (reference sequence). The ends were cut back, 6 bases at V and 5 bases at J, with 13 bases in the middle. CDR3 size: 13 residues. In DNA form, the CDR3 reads TGTGCCTGCTCTGGGGGCCCAACCGGGGAGCTGTTTTTT. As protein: CACSGGPTGELFF.

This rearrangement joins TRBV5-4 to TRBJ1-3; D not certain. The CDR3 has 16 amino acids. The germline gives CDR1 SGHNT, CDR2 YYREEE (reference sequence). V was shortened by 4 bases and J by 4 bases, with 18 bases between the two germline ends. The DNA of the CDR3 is TGTGCCAGCAGCGCGGGCCCGCCGTCCCCCGGAAACACCATATATTTT. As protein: CASSAGPPSPGNTIYF.

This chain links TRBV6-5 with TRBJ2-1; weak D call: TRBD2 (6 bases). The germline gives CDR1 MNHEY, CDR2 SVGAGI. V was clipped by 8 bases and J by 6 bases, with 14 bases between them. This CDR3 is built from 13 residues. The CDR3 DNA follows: TGTGCCAGCGGGGGACTGACCATCAATGAGCAGTTCTTC. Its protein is CASGGLTINEQFF.

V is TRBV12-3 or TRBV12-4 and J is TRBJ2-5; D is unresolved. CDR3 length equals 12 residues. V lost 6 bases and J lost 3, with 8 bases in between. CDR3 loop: CASSDTKETQYF. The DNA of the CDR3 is TGTGCCAGCAGCGACACCAAAGAGACCCAGTACTTC.

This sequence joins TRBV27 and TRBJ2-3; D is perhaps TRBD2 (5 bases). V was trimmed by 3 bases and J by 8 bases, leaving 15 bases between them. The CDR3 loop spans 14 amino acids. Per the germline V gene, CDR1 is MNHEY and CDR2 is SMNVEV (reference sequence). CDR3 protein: CASSFNSRESTQYF. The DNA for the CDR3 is TGTGCCAGCAGTTTTAACTCTCGGGAAAGTACGCAGTATTTT.